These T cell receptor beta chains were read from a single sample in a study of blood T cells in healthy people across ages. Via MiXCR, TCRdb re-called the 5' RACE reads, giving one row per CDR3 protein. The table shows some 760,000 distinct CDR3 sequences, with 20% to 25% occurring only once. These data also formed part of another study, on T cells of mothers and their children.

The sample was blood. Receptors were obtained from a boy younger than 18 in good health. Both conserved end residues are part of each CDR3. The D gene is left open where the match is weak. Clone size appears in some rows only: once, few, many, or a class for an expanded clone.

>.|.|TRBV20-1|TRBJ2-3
TGCAGTGCTAGAGATTTGAGTGGAGATACGCAGTATTTT
CSARDLSGDTQYF
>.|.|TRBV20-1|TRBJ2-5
TGCAGTGCCCCGAGAAGTTTGACCCAGTACTTC
CSAPRSLTQYF
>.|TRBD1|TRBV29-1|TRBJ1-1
TGCAGCGTCCCGACAGGGGTAGGAGGAAAGGGGACTGAAGCTTTCTTT
CSVPTGVGGKGTEAFF
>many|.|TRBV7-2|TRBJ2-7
TGTGCCAGCAGCTCCCCTTGGCTAGCGACGTCCCCCGAGCAGTACTTC
CASSSPWLATSPEQYF
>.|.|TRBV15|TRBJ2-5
TGTGCCACCAGCCCTCCCCAGACAGGCGAGGAGACCCAGTACTTC
CATSPPQTGEETQYF
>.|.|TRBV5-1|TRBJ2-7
TGCGCCAGCAGCTTGGGCAGGGGCCTCTACGAGCAGTACTTC
CASSLGRGLYEQYF
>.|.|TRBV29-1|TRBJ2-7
TGCAGCGCGGCAGAATGGGATGCCTACGAGCAGTACTTC
CSAAEWDAYEQYF
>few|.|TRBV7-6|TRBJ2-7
TGTGCCAGCAGCTTATACGGGGACACCTACGAGCAGTACTTC
CASSLYGDTYEQYF
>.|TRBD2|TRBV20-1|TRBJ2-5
TGCAGTGCTAGAACCGGGACTAGCGGGATCCCGTACCAAGAGACCCAGTACTTC
CSARTGTSGIPYQETQYF
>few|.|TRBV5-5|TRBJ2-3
TGTGCCAGCAGCAGGGGGGACGGAACTAGCACAGATACGCAGTATTTT
CASSRGDGTSTDTQYF
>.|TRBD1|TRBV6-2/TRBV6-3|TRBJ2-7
TGTGCCAGCATCGGACAGGGGTTTTACGAGCAGTACTTC
CASIGQGFYEQYF
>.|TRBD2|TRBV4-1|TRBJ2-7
TGCGCCAGCAGCCCCCCACTAGCGGGAAGGTCCGAGCAGTACTTC
CASSPPLAGRSEQYF
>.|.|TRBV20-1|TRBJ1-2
TGCAGTGCTAGGCGGGCCGGGGGCGATGGCTACACCTTC
CSARRAGGDGYTF
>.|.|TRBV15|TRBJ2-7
TGTGCCACCAGCAGAGATCTCAGGGGAGTGTACGAGCAGTACTTC
CATSRDLRGVYEQYF
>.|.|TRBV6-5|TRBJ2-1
TGTGCCAGCAGGAGGGATCCCTACAATGAGCAGTTCTTC
CASRRDPYNEQFF
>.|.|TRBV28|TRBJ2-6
TGTGCCAGCAGATCTATTTGCTTTGGGGCCAACGTCCTGACTTTC
CASRSICFGANVLTF
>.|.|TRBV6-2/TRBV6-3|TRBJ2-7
TGTGCCAGCAGTTACTCCGGGAGCTACTACGAGCAGTACTTC
CASSYSGSYYEQYF
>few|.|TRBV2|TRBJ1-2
TGTGCCAGCGCAGTTGGGCCCTATGGCTACACCTTC
CASAVGPYGYTF
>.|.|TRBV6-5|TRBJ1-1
TGTGCCAGCAGTTACTCGACGGGACAAGCGAACACTGAAGCTTTCTTT
CASSYSTGQANTEAFF
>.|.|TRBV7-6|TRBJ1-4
TGTGCCAGTGCAGGGTCGGAGGGTGAAAAACTGTTTTTT
CASAGSEGEKLFF
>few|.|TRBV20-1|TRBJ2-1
TGCAGTGCTAGAATGGGCCTATACAATGAGCAGTTCTTC
CSARMGLYNEQFF
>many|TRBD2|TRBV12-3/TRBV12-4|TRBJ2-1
TGTGCCAGCAGTCTAACCGGGAGGGCCAATGAGCAGTTCTTC
CASSLTGRANEQFF
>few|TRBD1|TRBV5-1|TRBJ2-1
TGCGCCAGCAGCTTGGGAGGGGGACAGGGCAATGAGCAGTTCTTC
CASSLGGGQGNEQFF
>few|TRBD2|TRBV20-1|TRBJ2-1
TGCAGTGCTAGAGATCGGGGCGGGAGCCCCTACAATGAGCAGTTCTTC
CSARDRGGSPYNEQFF
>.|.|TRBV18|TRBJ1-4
TGTGCCAGCTCACCGAGCAACAATATTGAAAAACTGTTTTTT
CASSPSNNIEKLFF
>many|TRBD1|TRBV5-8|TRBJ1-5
TGTGCCAGCAGCTTGGCAGGGGGCATTCAGCCCCAGCATTTT
CASSLAGGIQPQHF
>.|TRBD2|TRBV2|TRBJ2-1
TGCTCGGGCGGGGGAAGCTCCTACGACGAGCAGTTCTTC
CSGGGSSYDEQFF
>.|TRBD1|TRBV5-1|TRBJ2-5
TGCGCCAGCAGCACGGGACAGGAGGGGACCCAGTACTTC
CASSTGQEGTQYF
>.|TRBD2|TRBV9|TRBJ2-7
TGTGCCAGCAGCGCAGGGACTAGCGGTGGATGGGCCCAGTACTTC
CASSAGTSGGWAQYF
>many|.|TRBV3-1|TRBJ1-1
TGTGCCAGCAGCCAAGCCTCTTGGGGCTTGGGGAGGGCTGAAGCTTTCTTT
CASSQASWGLGRAEAFF
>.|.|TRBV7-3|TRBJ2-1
TGTGCCAGCAGCTCATCGGAAAGCTCCTACAATGAGCAGTTCTTC
CASSSSESSYNEQFF
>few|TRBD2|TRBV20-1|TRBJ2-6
TGCAGTGCTCCAAGACTAGCGGGTCTTAGCTCTGGGGCCAACGTCCTGACTTTC
CSAPRLAGLSSGANVLTF
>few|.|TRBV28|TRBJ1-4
TGTGCCAGCAGTTTATTTGGGTTCTCTAATGAAAAACTGTTTTTT
CASSLFGFSNEKLFF
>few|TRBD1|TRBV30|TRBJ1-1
TGTGCCTGGATTCAGGACAGGGATTACACTGAAGCTTTCTTT
CAWIQDRDYTEAFF
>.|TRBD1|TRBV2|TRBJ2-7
TGTGCCAGCAGTGAGGGACAGGGGATATACGAGCAGTACTTC
CASSEGQGIYEQYF
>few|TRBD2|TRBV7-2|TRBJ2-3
TGTGCCAGCAGCCTAGGACTAGCGGGAGGCCGTCGGGATACGCAGTATTTT
CASSLGLAGGRRDTQYF
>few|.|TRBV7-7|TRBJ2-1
TGTGCTAGCAGCTTAGCGAACAGGCCGGATGAGCAGTTCTTC
CASSLANRPDEQFF